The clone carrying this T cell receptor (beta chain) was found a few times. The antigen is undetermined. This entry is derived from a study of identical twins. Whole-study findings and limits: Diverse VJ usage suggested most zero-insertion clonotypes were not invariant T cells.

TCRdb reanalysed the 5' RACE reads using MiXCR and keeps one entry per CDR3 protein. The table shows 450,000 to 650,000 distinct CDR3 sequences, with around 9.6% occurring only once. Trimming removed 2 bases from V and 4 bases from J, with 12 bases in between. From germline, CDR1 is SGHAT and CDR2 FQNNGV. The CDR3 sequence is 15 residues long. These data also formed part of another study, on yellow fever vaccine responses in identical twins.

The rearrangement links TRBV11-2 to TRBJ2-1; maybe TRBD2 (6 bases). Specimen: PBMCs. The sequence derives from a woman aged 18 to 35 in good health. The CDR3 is CASSLSSRGYNEQFF. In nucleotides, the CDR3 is TGTGCCAGCAGCTTAAGTTCCCGGGGGTACAATGAGCAGTTCTTC.